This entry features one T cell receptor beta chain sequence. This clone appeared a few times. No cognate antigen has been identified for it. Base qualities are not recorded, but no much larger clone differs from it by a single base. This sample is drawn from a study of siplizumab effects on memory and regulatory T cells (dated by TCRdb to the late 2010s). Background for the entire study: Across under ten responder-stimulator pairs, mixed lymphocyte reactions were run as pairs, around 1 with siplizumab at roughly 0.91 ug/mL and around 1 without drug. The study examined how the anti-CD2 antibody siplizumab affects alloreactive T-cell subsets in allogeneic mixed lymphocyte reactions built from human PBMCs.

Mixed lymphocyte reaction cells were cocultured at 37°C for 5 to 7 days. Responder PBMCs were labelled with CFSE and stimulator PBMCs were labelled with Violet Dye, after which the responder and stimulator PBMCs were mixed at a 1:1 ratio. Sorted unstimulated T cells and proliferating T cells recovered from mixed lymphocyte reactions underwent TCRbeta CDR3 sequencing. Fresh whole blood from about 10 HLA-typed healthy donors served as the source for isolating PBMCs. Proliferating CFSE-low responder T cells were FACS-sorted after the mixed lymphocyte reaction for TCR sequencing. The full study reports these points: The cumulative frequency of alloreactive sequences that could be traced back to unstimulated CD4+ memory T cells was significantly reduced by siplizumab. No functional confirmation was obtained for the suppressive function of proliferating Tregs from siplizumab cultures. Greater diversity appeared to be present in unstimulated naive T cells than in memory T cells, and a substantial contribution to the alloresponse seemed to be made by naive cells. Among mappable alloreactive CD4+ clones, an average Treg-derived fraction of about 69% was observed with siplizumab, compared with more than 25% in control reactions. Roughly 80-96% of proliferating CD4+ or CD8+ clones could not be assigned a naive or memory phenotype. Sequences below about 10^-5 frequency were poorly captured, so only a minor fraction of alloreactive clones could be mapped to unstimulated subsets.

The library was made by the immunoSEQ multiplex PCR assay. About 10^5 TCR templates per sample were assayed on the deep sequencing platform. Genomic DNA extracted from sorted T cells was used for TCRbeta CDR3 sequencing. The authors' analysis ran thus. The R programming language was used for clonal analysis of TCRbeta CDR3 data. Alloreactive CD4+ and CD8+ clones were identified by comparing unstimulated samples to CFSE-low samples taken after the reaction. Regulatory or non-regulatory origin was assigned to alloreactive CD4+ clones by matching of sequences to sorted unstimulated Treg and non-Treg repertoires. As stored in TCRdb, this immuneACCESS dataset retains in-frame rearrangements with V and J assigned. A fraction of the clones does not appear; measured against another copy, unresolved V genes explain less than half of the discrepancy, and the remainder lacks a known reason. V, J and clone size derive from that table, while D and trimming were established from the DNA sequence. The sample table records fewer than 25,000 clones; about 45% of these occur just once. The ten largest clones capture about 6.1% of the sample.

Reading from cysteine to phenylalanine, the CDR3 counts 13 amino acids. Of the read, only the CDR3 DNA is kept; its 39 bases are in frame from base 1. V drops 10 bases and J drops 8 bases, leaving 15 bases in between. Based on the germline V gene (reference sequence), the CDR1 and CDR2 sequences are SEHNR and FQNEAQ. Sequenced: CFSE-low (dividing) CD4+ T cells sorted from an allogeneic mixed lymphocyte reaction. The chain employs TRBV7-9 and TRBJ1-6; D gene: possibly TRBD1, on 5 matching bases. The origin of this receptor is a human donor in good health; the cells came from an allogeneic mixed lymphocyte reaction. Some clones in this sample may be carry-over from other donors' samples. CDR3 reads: CANSRGADSPLHF. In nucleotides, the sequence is TGTGCCAACTCTCGTGGGGCGGATTCACCCCTCCACTTT.